This T cell receptor (beta chain) was obtained from a study of CD8 T cells in ankylosing spondylitis. The CDR3 runs 15 residues. The ends were cut back, 1 base at V and 10 bases at J, with 19 bases in the middle. The germline gives CDR1 SGHVS, CDR2 FNYEAQ. TCRdb re-called the 5' RACE reads through MiXCR, storing one row per CDR3 protein. The repertoire consists of around 23,000 distinct CDR3 sequences, with less than 20% occurring once and the leading ten covering around 28%. Sequences were obtained from blood. The chain is built from TRBV7-6 and TRBJ1-2, with D unresolved. This TCR derives from a male donor with ankylosing spondylitis or in good health (not recorded which). CDR3 sequence (DNA): TGTGCCAGCAGCTTAGAACCGGGCAGTGCGAGTGTCTACACCTTC. Translation gives CASSLEPGSASVYTF. Full variable domain (missing parts from reference TRBV7-6 and TRBJ1-2): GAGVSQSPRYKVTKRGQDVALRCDPISGHVSLYWYRQALGQGPEFLTYFNYEAQQDKSGLPNDRFSAERPEGSISTLTIQRTEQRDSAMYRCASSLEPGSASVYTFGSGTRLTVV.